These 9 T cell receptor beta chains were all obtained from the same sample, sequenced in a study of blood T cell repertoires in COVID-19. The data were produced by immunoSEQ multiplex PCR, yet TCRdb's version contains in-frame clones alone and is incomplete. This repertoire shows roughly 150,000 clones, roughly four fifths found once; its top ten account for approximately 18%. Sequencing was carried out using peripheral blood. All receptors come from a woman aged 80 or over with acute or convalescent COVID-19.

The chain recombines TRBV28 with TRBJ1-2, with D possibly TRBD1 on 5 matching bases. The CDR3 sequence is 13 residues long. Per the germline V gene, CDR1 is MDHEN and CDR2 is SYDVKM. V lost 4 bases and J 7 bases, leaving 13 bases between the germline ends. The CDR3 DNA reads as TGTGCCAGCAGTTCAAACACAGGCAGTGGCTACACCTTC. Translating it yields CASSSNTGSGYTF.

The chain links TRBV3-1 (or the pseudogene TRBV3-2) to TRBJ2-3, with 8 bases matching TRBD2. J gave up 4 bases and V 4 bases, and 10 bases lay outside the gene matches. The CDR3 has 16 residues. Per the germline V gene, CDR1 is LGHDT and CDR2 is YNNKEL (reference sequence). CDR3 nucleotide sequence: TGTGCCAGCAGCCCCCACCGGGGGGGGCTGGCAGATACGCAGTATTTT. This gives the protein CASSPHRGGLADTQYF.

The V call is TRBV27, the J call TRBJ2-7, with D tentatively TRBD2 (6 bases). Trimming stripped 3 bases from V and 3 bases from J, with 12 bases between. CDR3 length: 14 amino acids. Germline V gene data show CDR1 as MNHEY and CDR2 as SMNVEV (reference sequence). CDR3 in amino acids: CASSLTGVSYEQYF. CDR3 DNA: TGTGCCAGCAGTTTGACGGGAGTCAGCTACGAGCAGTACTTC.

This CDR3 is CASSPTEGGYNEQFF. CDR3 nucleotide sequence: TGTGCCAGCAGCCCGACAGAGGGGGGGTACAATGAGCAGTTCTTC. This rearrangement joins TRBV6-5 to TRBJ2-1, with D possibly being TRBD2 (7 bases). Trimming shortened V by 6 bases and J by 4 bases, and 16 bases separated the two germline ends. Germline values: CDR1 MNHEY, CDR2 SVGAGI. The CDR3 has 15 amino acids.

The chain recombines TRBV4-1 with TRBJ1-6; D might be TRBD1 (5 bases). Germline CDR1 is MGHRA and CDR2 is YSYEKL. Trimming pared 0 bases from V and 9 bases from J, leaving 15 bases between. The CDR3 is 16 residues long. In DNA, the CDR3 is TGCGCCAGCAGCCAAGAGTCCGTTAGGGGTGGTTCACCCCTCCACTTT. Translation gives CASSQESVRGGSPLHF.

V and J are TRBV4-1 and TRBJ1-1; 9 bases match TRBD1. V dropped 3 bases and J dropped 2; count of bases not matched to a gene: 4. The CDR3 runs 15 residues. CDR1 and CDR2 (germline): MGHRA, YSYEKL. The CDR3 here is CASSHLDRGNTEAFF. In DNA, the CDR3 is TGCGCCAGCAGCCATTTGGACAGGGGAAACACTGAAGCTTTCTTT.

This clone showed up just once. The gene calls are TRBV5-4 and TRBJ2-1, with D possibly being TRBD2 (5 bases). Trimming removed 3 bases from V and 0 bases from J, with 13 bases in between. This CDR3 has 16 residues. Germline lookup yields CDR1 SGHNT and CDR2 YYREEE (reference sequence). In nucleotides, the CDR3 is TGTGCCAGCAGCTCCGAACTAGGGAGCTCCTACAATGAGCAGTTCTTC. It encodes CASSSELGSSYNEQFF.

The V call is TRBV11-2, the J call TRBJ1-1; D is possibly TRBD1 (6 bases). Germline V gene lookup returns CDR1 SGHAT and CDR2 FQNNGV. V lost 2 bases and J 5 bases, leaving 15 bases between the germline ends. The CDR3 has 15 amino acids. CDR3 residues: CASSLRGGLGTEAFF. CDR3 in DNA: TGTGCCAGCAGCTTAAGGGGGGGCTTGGGGACTGAAGCTTTCTTT.

The CDR3 bases are TGTGCCAGCAGTCCCTCCGGCAGGGAGCAGTACTTC. Protein sequence: CASSPSGREQYF. The chain uses TRBV12-3 or TRBV12-4 and TRBJ2-7; D not certain. The CDR3 runs to 12 residues. Trimming shortened V by 5 bases and J by 7 bases, and 12 bases separated the two germline ends.